These 31 T cell receptor beta chains were all obtained from the same sample, sequenced in a study of regulatory T cells in long-lasting Graves disease. The time point here: persistent/refractory GD, antithyroid drugs over 5 years with positive TRAb. With RNA extracted from PBMCs as input, the TCR library was made. Construction of the TCR beta libraries employed iRepertoire HTBI primers in conjunction with Arm-PCR of CDR3 regions. One entry per CDR3 protein, called by TCRdb with MiXCR from the multiplex PCR reads. The table lists 310,000 or so distinct CDR3 sequences, about 18% of them singletons. The material was peripheral blood mononuclear cells (PBMCs), obtained when the disease was refractory, from a patient treated with antithyroid drugs. The source of these receptors is a female donor with Graves disease.

This clonotype was seen many times. J is TRBJ2-5 and V is TRBV28; D call uncertain. V lost 2 bases and J 6 bases, leaving 13 bases between the germline ends. The CDR3 runs 14 residues. Germline CDR1 MDHEN, CDR2 SYDVKM. CDR3 in DNA: TGTGCCAGCAGTTTAGATGGCGGTTCCAAGACCCAGTACTTC. Protein sequence: CASSLDGGSKTQYF.

This clonotype has more than one count but fewer than ten. The chain carries TRBV18 and TRBJ1-2, with D unresolved. The germline V gene encodes CDR1 KGHSH and CDR2 LQKENI. V was clipped by 3 bases and J by 4 bases, with 12 bases between them. The CDR3 covers 14 residues. This chain's CDR3 is CASSPGQRVYGYTF. The CDR3 DNA sequence: TGTGCCAGCTCACCGGGCCAGCGGGTCTATGGCTACACCTTC.

The chain employs TRBV4-3 and TRBJ1-4; 7 nucleotides match TRBD1. Germline CDR1 and CDR2: LGHNA and YSLEER. This CDR3 contains 16 residues. Germline trimming cut 2 bases from V and 2 bases from J; bases unmatched to any gene: 5. The CDR3 DNA reads TGCGCCAGCAGCCAACGAGACAGGGTGACTAATGAAAAACTGTTTTTT. The encoded protein is CASSQRDRVTNEKLFF.

This clonotype was seen at least ten times. For the CDR3, the DNA is TGTGCCAGCAGCTTACCGGGGACTGGAAACACCATATATTTT. This translates into CASSLPGTGNTIYF. The chain is built from TRBV7-8 and TRBJ1-3; no clear D. V lost 2 bases and J lost 2, with 7 bases in between. The CDR3 is 14 amino acids. Looked up from germline, CDR1 is SGHVS and CDR2 is FQNEAQ.

On this clonotype: This may be a read error, as it is one base from a much larger clone. The V gene is TRBV2, the J gene TRBJ2-7, with 10 bases identical to TRBD1. This CDR3 is 14 amino acids long. Trimming removed 6 bases from V and 2 bases from J; junction bases left unmatched: 4. Germline V gives CDR1 SNHLY, CDR2 FYNNEI. CDR3 DNA: TGTGCCAGCAGAGCGGGACAGGGGCCCTACGAGCAGTACTTC. As protein: CASRAGQGPYEQYF.

Note on this clonotype: The junction and the germline gene differ at one end; a read error may be behind it. This sequence joins TRBV20-1 and TRBJ1-4; 7 bases map to TRBD1. The CDR3 length is 14 residues. The germline CDR1 and CDR2 sequences are DFQATT and SNEGSKA (reference sequence). CDR3 sequence (DNA): TGCAGTGCAGCTACCGGGACAGCTAATGAAAAACCGTTTTTT. It translates to CSAATGTANEKPFF.

This clonotype has at least ten counts. The J gene is TRBJ2-5, the V gene TRBV28; no firm D call. Germline CDR1 MDHEN, CDR2 SYDVKM. The V end was cut by 3 bases, the J end by 4 bases, with 24 bases between. This CDR3 is built from 18 residues. In DNA form, the CDR3 reads TGTGCCAGCAGTTTCCCGACCGGACGCGGAAGCCCCTTAGAGACCCAGTACTTC. It is translated as CASSFPTGRGSPLETQYF.

Comment on this clonotype: A far more abundant clone sits one base away, making this likely a read error. V is TRBV28 and J is TRBJ2-5; D is unresolved. The CDR3 spans 15 residues. In germline, CDR1 is MDHEN, CDR2 SYDVKM. V lost 6 bases and J 7 bases, leaving 21 bases between the germline ends. CDR3 DNA: TGTGCCAGCAGCCAACTCCTCGGGCCACCGGGGACCCAGTACTTC. This sequence encodes CASSQLLGPPGTQYF.

This clonotype came up a few times. This chain uses TRBV27 with TRBJ2-7, with 7 bases that match TRBD1. CDR1 and CDR2 (germline): MNHEY, SMNVEV (reference sequence). CDR3 length: 11 residues. V gave up 7 bases and J gave up 12 bases; unmatched junction bases: 9. The chain's CDR3 is CASILGTVSYF. In DNA, the CDR3 is TGTGCCAGCATCCTAGGGACAGTCTCGTACTTC.

The table lists this clonotype with a few counts. The chain uses TRBV10-3 and TRBJ2-1; 8 bases are shared with TRBD1. The trim removed 6 bases at V and 8 bases at J, leaving 12 bases unmatched. The CDR3 is made up of 15 amino acids. The germline CDR1 and CDR2 sequences are ENHRY and SYGVKD. For the CDR3, the DNA is TGTGCCATCAGCCTGGACAGGGCTTTATCGTATGAGCAGTTCTTC. Translating it yields CAISLDRALSYEQFF.

This clonotype was detected ten times or more. The rearrangement joins TRBV28 to TRBJ2-7; D is possibly TRBD2 (6 bases). Germline assignment: CDR1 MDHEN and CDR2 SYDVKM. The CDR3 contains 15 residues. V lost 3 bases and J 0 bases, leaving 12 bases between the germline ends. In nucleotides, the CDR3 is TGTGCCAGCAGTTTTGGACCAGCGGGCTCCTACGAGCAGTACTTC. Translated, it gives CASSFGPAGSYEQYF. Full variable domain (remainder filled in from reference TRBV28 and TRBJ2-7): DVKVTQSSRYLVKRTGEKVFLECVQDMDHENMFWYRQDPGLGLRLIYFSYDVKMKEKGDIPEGYSVSREKKERFSLILESASTNQTSMYLCASSFGPAGSYEQYFGPGTRLTVT.

The chain couples TRBV2 to TRBJ1-2; D is perhaps TRBD1 (6 bases). V was shortened by 1 base and J by 7 bases, with 16 bases between the two germline ends. There are 15 residues in the CDR3. Germline V gene sequence: CDR1 SNHLY, CDR2 FYNNEI. CDR3 bases: TGTGCCAGCAGTGAAGGGGGAGGGGGGATGAGTGGCTACACCTTC. Translated: CASSEGGGGMSGYTF.

A note on this clonotype: A far larger clone is one base from this, pointing to a likely read error. The gene calls are TRBV10-3 and TRBJ1-5; D call uncertain. With 3 bases removed from V and 0 bases from J, the gap between germline ends came to 3 bases. Germline loops: CDR1 ENHRY, CDR2 SYGVKD. CDR3 length: 13 amino acids. The CDR3 coding sequence is TGTGCCATCAGTGACTATAGCAATCAGCCCCAGCATTTT. Translated, it gives CAISDYSNQPQHF.

This clonotype was detected ten times or more. This chain links TRBV29-1 with TRBJ2-7, with 9 bases fitting TRBD2. In germline, CDR1 is SQVTM, CDR2 ANQGSEA. V shed 0 bases, J shed 3 bases, and the junction held 6 bases outside the gene matches. CDR3 length: 15 amino acids. CDR3 protein: CSVEDGASGVYEQYF. The CDR3, as DNA: TGCAGCGTTGAAGATGGGGCTAGCGGGGTCTACGAGCAGTACTTC.

J is TRBJ1-6 and V is TRBV4-1, with D tentatively TRBD1 (5 bases). Germline CDR1 and CDR2: MGHRA and YSYEKL. The CDR3 is 16 amino acids. The V end was cut by 1 base, the J end by 4 bases, with 11 bases between. The CDR3 nucleotides are TGCGCCAGCAGCCAAGCGGGGCGTAGGTATAATTCACCCCTCCACTTT. Amino acid sequence: CASSQAGRRYNSPLHF.

This clonotype has a handful of counts. The chain combines TRBV5-1 with TRBJ1-2; D remains unclear. The CDR3 spans 15 residues. The germline V gene has CDR1 SGHRS and CDR2 YFSETQ. V was shortened by 0 bases and J by 3 bases, with 12 bases between the two germline ends. CDR3 sequence (DNA): TGCGCCAGCAGCTTGGAAGCAGTTGGGTACTATGGCTACACCTTC. Amino acid sequence: CASSLEAVGYYGYTF.

This clonotype has ten or more counts. The chain uses TRBV30 and TRBJ1-4; D is perhaps TRBD1 (6 bases). V gave up 4 bases and J gave up 8 bases, with 20 bases separating them. The CDR3 has 15 amino acids. Germline V gene lookup returns CDR1 GTSNPN and CDR2 SVGIG (reference sequence). The CDR3 protein is CAWTKTGRVWEKLFF. CDR3 bases: TGTGCCTGGACAAAAACAGGGAGGGTATGGGAAAAACTGTTTTTT.

In this sample, this clonotype turned up many times. The J gene is TRBJ2-5, the V gene TRBV28, with 12 bases that match TRBD1. The CDR3 is 15 residues long. Germline CDR1 MDHEN, CDR2 SYDVKM. The J segment lost 5 bases and the V segment lost 11 bases, leaving 12 bases of the junction unmatched. Here the CDR3 reads CAARVAGQGAETQYF. CDR3 in DNA: TGTGCCGCCAGAGTAGCGGGACAGGGGGCCGAGACCCAGTACTTC.

This clonotype was detected many times. The genes are TRBV28 and TRBJ2-7; 9 nucleotides align to TRBD2. V was pared by 2 bases and J by 6 bases, with 2 bases of the junction left unmatched. Germline V CDR1 and CDR2: MDHEN, SYDVKM. The CDR3 is made up of 13 amino acids. Here the CDR3 reads CASSLLAGTEQYF. Here the CDR3 DNA reads TGTGCCAGCAGTTTACTAGCGGGAACCGAGCAGTACTTC.

At least ten counts were recorded for this clonotype. The J gene is TRBJ1-1, the V gene TRBV7-2, with a possible D match to TRBD1 (5 bases). Deletions cut 3 bases from V and 5 bases from J, with 16 bases between. Looked up from germline, CDR1 is SGHTA and CDR2 is FQGNSA. The CDR3 loop spans 15 amino acids. The CDR3 sequence is CASSFSESGVTEAFF. The CDR3 DNA sequence: TGTGCCAGCAGCTTCAGTGAATCGGGGGTTACTGAAGCTTTCTTT.

This clonotype has just a few counts. The CDR3 here is CASSQTGDSGTQYF. The CDR3 DNA is TGTGCCAGCAGCCAAACAGGGGACTCTGGGACCCAGTACTTC. J is TRBJ2-5 and V is TRBV7-9; tentatively, D is TRBD1 (7 bases). CDR3 length: 14 residues. The germline V and J ends were trimmed by 5 bases and 7 bases, with 17 bases remaining between them. Germline CDR1 and CDR2: SEHNR and FQNEAQ (reference sequence).

The CDR3 loop reads CASSVLGTYEQYF. In nucleotides, the CDR3 is TGTGCCAGCAGTGTACTGGGTACCTACGAGCAGTACTTC. The V and J genes are TRBV12-3 or TRBV12-4 and TRBJ2-7; no clear D gene. The CDR3 sequence is 13 residues long. V was trimmed by 5 bases and J by 2 bases, leaving 10 bases between them.

This clonotype was observed many times. This chain joins TRBV10-3 and TRBJ1-5; D perhaps matches TRBD1 (5 bases). Germline V gene data show CDR1 as ENHRY and CDR2 as SYGVKD. V was trimmed by 6 bases and J by 5 bases, leaving 11 bases between them. The CDR3 contains 13 residues. The CDR3 region has the DNA TGTGCCATCAGCCCAGGGTTGGATCAGCCCCAGCATTTT. As protein: CAISPGLDQPQHF.

This clonotype has just a few counts. V gene TRBV7-2 combines with J gene TRBJ1-5; D is possibly TRBD1 (6 bases). The CDR3 is made up of 15 amino acids. The germline gives CDR1 SGHTA, CDR2 FQGNSA. The ends were cut back, 5 bases at V and 2 bases at J, with 13 bases in the middle. Written as DNA, the CDR3 is TGTGCCAGCAGCGGTCAGGGGTTGGGCAATCAGCCCCAGCATTTT. Translation gives CASSGQGLGNQPQHF.

The rearrangement joins TRBV5-1 to TRBJ2-3; 13 nucleotides line up with TRBD2. The CDR3 loop spans 18 amino acids. Trimming at V came to 0 bases and at J to 1 base, leaving 5 bases not matched to a gene. Germline V gene lookup returns CDR1 SGHRS and CDR2 YFSETQ. CDR3 coding DNA: TGCGCCAGCAGCTTGGGGGGACTAGCGGGGAAAGGCACAGATACGCAGTATTTT. Protein product: CASSLGGLAGKGTDTQYF.

This clonotype was seen at least ten times. This chain links TRBV5-1 with TRBJ1-2; 11 positions match TRBD1. Germline CDR1 is SGHRS and CDR2 is YFSETQ. The CDR3 runs 14 residues. Germline trimming cut 4 bases from V and 8 bases from J; bases unmatched to any gene: 7. The CDR3: CASSEGTGGGGYTF. The CDR3 DNA reads as TGCGCCAGCAGCGAGGGGACAGGGGGAGGCGGCTACACCTTC.

This clonotype was seen many times. The chain uses TRBV12-3 or TRBV12-4 and TRBJ2-5; 8 bases line up with TRBD2. This CDR3 is built from 14 residues. V lost 4 bases and J lost 3; bases outside the gene matches: 4. The CDR3 sequence: CASSSWRGEETQYF. The CDR3 nucleotides read TGTGCCAGCAGTTCTTGGCGGGGGGAAGAGACCCAGTACTTC.

This clonotype has a count of ten or more. The chain recombines TRBV28 with TRBJ2-7, with D possibly being TRBD2 (5 bases). Germline loops: CDR1 MDHEN, CDR2 SYDVKM. The CDR3 extends over 13 amino acids. V was trimmed by 6 bases and J by 1 base, leaving 10 bases between them. The DNA of the CDR3 is TGTGCCAGCAGGAGACTACTTTCCTACGAGCAGTACTTC. Its translation: CASRRLLSYEQYF. The complete variable domain, with remaining parts taken from reference TRBV28 and TRBJ2-7, reads DVKVTQSSRYLVKRTGEKVFLECVQDMDHENMFWYRQDPGLGLRLIYFSYDVKMKEKGDIPEGYSVSREKKERFSLILESASTNQTSMYLCASRRLLSYEQYFGPGTRLTVT.

There are a few counts of this clonotype. The genes are TRBV20-1 and TRBJ1-5, with D perhaps matching TRBD1 (6 bases). With 0 bases removed from V and 9 bases from J, the gap between germline ends came to 12 bases. The CDR3 extends over 13 amino acids. The germline CDR1 and CDR2 sequences are DFQATT and SNEGSKA (reference sequence). CDR3 in DNA: TGCAGTGCTAGAGATCTCGGGGGGGCGCCCCAGCATTTT. It specifies CSARDLGGAPQHF.

This clonotype was counted only a few times. This chain joins TRBV11-2 and TRBJ1-5; D is unresolved. The CDR3 spans 13 residues. The germline gives CDR1 SGHAT, CDR2 FQNNGV. V was clipped by 2 bases and J by 7 bases, with 9 bases between them. The CDR3 nucleotides read TGTGCCAGCAGCTTACGGCCTGGACAGCCCCAGCATTTT. This sequence encodes CASSLRPGQPQHF.

J is TRBJ2-5 and V is TRBV5-4; 8 positions agree with TRBD1. The V and J ends lost 5 bases and 5 bases, in that order; junction bases with no gene match: 14. CDR3 length: 16 residues. Germline CDR1 SGHNT, CDR2 YYREEE (reference sequence). This CDR3 reads CASSYGPGQGVETQYF. The CDR3 bases are TGTGCCAGCAGTTACGGCCCCGGACAGGGAGTGGAGACCCAGTACTTC.